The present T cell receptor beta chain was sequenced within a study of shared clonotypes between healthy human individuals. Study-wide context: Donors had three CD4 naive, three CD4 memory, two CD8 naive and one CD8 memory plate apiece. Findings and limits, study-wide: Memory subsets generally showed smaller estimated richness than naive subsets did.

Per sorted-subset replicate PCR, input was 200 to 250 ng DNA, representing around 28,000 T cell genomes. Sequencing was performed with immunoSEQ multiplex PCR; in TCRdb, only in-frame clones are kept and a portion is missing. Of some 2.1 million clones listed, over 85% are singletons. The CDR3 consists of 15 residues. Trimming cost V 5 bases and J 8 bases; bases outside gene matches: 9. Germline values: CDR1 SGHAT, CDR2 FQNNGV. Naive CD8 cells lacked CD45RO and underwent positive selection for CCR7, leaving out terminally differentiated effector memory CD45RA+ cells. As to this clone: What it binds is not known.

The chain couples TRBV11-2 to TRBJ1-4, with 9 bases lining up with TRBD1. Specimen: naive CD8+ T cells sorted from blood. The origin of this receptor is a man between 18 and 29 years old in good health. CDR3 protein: CASSELDRGDEKLFF. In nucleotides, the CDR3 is TGTGCCAGCAGCGAGCTGGACAGGGGTGACGAAAAACTGTTTTTT.